This TCR beta chain was recovered during a study of shared clonotypes between healthy human individuals. Study-wide results and limits: It was expected that sequencing depth would affect clonotype sharing among donors. Having only a few donors restricted how much genetic and exposure-history diversity was captured.

Terminally differentiated effector memory CD45RA+ cells were excluded from the naive CD8 cells, which were CD45RO-negative and positively selected for CCR7. Clones were sequenced by immunoSEQ multiplex PCR, and TCRdb holds only the in-frame ones, with some missing. The sample holds roughly 2,000,000 clones, over 85% seen once. The CDR3 runs to 17 residues. Germline V gives CDR1 SEHNR, CDR2 FQNEAQ (reference sequence). V lost 5 bases, J lost 5 bases, and 15 bases stayed unmatched. On this clone: The antigen is undetermined.

The sequence derives from a man between 18 and 35 years old in good health. Some clones in this sample may be carry-over from other donors' samples. The chain employs TRBV7-9 and TRBJ2-7, with 10 bases aligning to TRBD2. The sample was naive CD8+ T cells from PBMCs. The CDR3 DNA reads as TGTGCCAGCAGCCCCCGTCCTCGAGCGGGAGGGAAGGACGAGCAGTACTTC. Translating gives CASSPRPRAGGKDEQYF.